The T cell receptor (beta chain) under discussion was sequenced for a study of T cell clonality in common variable immunodeficiency. Diagnosis required reduced IgG, IgA and/or IgM with specific antibody deficiency. Of CVID subjects, about 15 were female and around 27 male, mean age about 40. Notes on the study in general: In common variable immunodeficiency, TCR beta chains reportedly carried fewer deletions and N-nucleotide insertions. Compared with controls, CVID subjects had fewer shared TCRbeta clones.

Turning to this clone: Its specificity is not known. The read comes to an end 3 residues before the CDR3 does, leaving the germline J gene to fill in the end.

Method: immunoSEQ multiplex PCR; TCRdb's copy keeps in-frame clones and lacks some. The data show 25,000 to 30,000 clones, with none appearing a single time. Germline trimming cut 5 bases from V and 3 bases from J; bases unmatched to any gene: 6. Germline V lookup: CDR1 SGHTA, CDR2 FQGNSA. The CDR3 contains 15 residues. This clonotype was sampled from a human donor with common variable immunodeficiency. Source material: peripheral blood mononuclear cells. The chain combines TRBV7-2 with TRBJ2-3, with 9 nucleotides matching TRBD1. The CDR3 loop reads CASSLQGAGTDTQYF. The covered CDR3 bases are TGTGCCAGCAGCCTACAGGGGGCGGGTACAGATACG.